These T cell receptor beta chains were read from a single sample in a study of early T cells in non-severe SARS-CoV-2 infection. A single record per CDR3 protein comes from TCRdb applying MiXCR to the 5' RACE reads. The sample has tens of thousands of distinct CDR3 sequences, approximately 10% seen once. Sequenced material: whole blood, taken at baseline. These receptor sequences come from an adult who was a healthcare worker with PCR-confirmed SARS-CoV-2 infection or an uninfected control (not recorded which). Each CDR3 is given with its conserved first and last residue. D genes are given only for firm matches. Only some rows state a clone size, as once, few, many or a class for expanded clones.

CASSSSSPGWSSNQPQHF,TGTGCCAGCAGTTCATCCTCCCCGGGGTGGAGTAGCAATCAGCCCCAGCATTTT,TRBV6-5,-,TRBJ1-5,-
CASSRDSQKQVTNEKLFF,TGTGCCAGCAGTCGGGACAGTCAGAAACAAGTAACTAATGAAAAACTGTTTTTT,TRBV6-1,-,TRBJ1-4,TRBD1
CASSYLGEEETQYF,TGTGCCAGCAGCTACCTAGGAGAGGAGGAGACCCAGTACTTC,TRBV7-6,many,TRBJ2-5,-
CASSEAWTVYGYTF,TGTGCCAGCAGTGAAGCCTGGACAGTCTATGGCTACACCTTC,TRBV6-1,few,TRBJ1-2,-
CASSPGTSGRREQFF,TGTGCCAGCAGCCCGGGGACTAGCGGGAGGCGTGAGCAGTTCTTC,TRBV7-8,few,TRBJ2-1,TRBD2
CASSADNQPQHF,TGTGCCAGCTCAGCAGATAATCAGCCCCAGCATTTT,TRBV18,many,TRBJ1-5,-
CASSLVRASGGAEQFF,TGTGCCAGCAGTTTAGTAAGGGCGAGCGGGGGGGCTGAGCAGTTCTTC,TRBV12-3/TRBV12-4,few,TRBJ2-1,TRBD2
CASSLLQRVETQYF,TGTGCCAGCAGCTTATTACAGAGAGTAGAGACCCAGTACTTC,TRBV7-9,-,TRBJ2-5,-
CASSLALGRTGELFF,TGTGCCAGCAGCTTAGCGTTGGGCCGCACCGGGGAGCTGTTTTTT,TRBV7-2,many,TRBJ2-2,-
CASSIGLRVPTEAFF,TGTGCCAGTAGTATTGGTTTGAGGGTGCCGACTGAAGCTTTCTTT,TRBV19,many,TRBJ1-1,-
CASSVQSSGTEFF,TGTGCCAGCAGCGTCCAATCTTCTGGGACGGAGTTCTTC,TRBV5-5,-,TRBJ2-1,-
CASSQQGLNTEAFF,TGTGCCAGCAGCCAACAGGGTCTGAACACTGAAGCTTTCTTT,TRBV4-2,many,TRBJ1-1,-
CSARDRSSYNSPLHF,TGCAGTGCTAGAGATCGAAGCTCCTATAATTCACCCCTCCACTTT,TRBV20-1,few,TRBJ1-6,-